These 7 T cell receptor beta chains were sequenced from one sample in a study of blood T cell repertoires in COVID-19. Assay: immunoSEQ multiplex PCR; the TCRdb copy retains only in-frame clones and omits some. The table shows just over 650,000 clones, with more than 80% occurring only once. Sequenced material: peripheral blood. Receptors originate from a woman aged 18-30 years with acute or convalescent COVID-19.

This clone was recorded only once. The CDR3 DNA reads as TGTGCCAGCAGCAAACTGGACAGGGGAGGCTATGGCTACACCTTC. It is translated as CASSKLDRGGYGYTF. This rearrangement joins TRBV9 to TRBJ1-2; TRBD1 matches at 9 bases. CDR3 length: 15 amino acids. Germline values: CDR1 SGDLS, CDR2 YYNGEE. J gave up 4 bases and V 4 bases, and 8 bases lay outside the gene matches. The complete variable domain, with remaining parts taken from reference TRBV9 and TRBJ1-2, reads DSGVTQTPKHLITATGQRVTLRCSPRSGDLSVYWYQQSLDQGLQFLIQYYNGEERAKGNILERFSAQQFPDLHSELNLSSLELGDSALYFCASSKLDRGGYGYTFGSGTRLTVV.

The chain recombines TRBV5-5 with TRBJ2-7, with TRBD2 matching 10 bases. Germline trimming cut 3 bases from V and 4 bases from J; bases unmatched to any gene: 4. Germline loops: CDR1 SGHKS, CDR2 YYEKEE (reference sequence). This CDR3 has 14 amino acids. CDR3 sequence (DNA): TGTGCCAGCAGCTCTGGACTAGCGGAGTACGAGCAGTACTTC. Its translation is CASSSGLAEYEQYF.

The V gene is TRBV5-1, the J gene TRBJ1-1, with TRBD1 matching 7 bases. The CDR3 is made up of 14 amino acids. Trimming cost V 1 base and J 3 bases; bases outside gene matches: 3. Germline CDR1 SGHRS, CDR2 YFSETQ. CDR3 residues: CASSLRGPDTEAFF. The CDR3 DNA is TGCGCCAGCAGCTTGAGGGGGCCGGACACTGAAGCTTTCTTT.

The CDR3 loop is CASRRQSNQPQHF. In nucleotides, the CDR3 is TGTGCCAGCAGGAGACAGTCCAATCAGCCCCAGCATTTT. The rearrangement joins TRBV2 to TRBJ1-5, with D possibly TRBD1 on 5 matching bases. Looked up from germline, CDR1 is SNHLY and CDR2 is FYNNEI. There are 13 residues in the CDR3. V shed 6 bases and J shed 3 bases, with 9 bases lying between them.

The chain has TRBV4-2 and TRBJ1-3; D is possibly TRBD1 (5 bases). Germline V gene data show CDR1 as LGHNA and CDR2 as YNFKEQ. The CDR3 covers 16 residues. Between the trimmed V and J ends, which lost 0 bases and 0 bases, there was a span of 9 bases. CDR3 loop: CASSQDTGASGNTIYF. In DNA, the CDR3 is TGTGCCAGCAGCCAAGATACAGGAGCCTCTGGAAACACCATATATTTT.

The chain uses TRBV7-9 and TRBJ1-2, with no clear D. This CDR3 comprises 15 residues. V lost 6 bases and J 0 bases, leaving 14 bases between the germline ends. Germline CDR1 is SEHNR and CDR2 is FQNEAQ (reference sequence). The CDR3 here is CASSPQRNPNYGYTF. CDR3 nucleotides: TGTGCCAGCAGTCCTCAGCGGAATCCTAACTATGGCTACACCTTC.

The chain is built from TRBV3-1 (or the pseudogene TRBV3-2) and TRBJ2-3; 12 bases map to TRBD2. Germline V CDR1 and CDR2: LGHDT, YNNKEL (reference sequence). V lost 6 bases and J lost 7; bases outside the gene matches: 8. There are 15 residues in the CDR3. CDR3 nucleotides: TGTGCCAGCAGGGCTAGCGGGGGGGCTTTTCATACGCAGTATTTT. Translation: CASRASGGAFHTQYF.